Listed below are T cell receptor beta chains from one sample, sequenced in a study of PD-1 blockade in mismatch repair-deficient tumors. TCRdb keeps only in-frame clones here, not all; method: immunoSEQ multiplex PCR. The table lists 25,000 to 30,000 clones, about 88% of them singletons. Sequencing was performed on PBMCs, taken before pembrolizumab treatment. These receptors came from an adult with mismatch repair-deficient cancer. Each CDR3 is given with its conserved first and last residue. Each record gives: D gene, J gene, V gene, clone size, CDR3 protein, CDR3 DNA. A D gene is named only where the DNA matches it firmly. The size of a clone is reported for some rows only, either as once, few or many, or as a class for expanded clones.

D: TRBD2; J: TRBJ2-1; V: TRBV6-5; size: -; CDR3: CASSPAAGAYNEQFF; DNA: TGTGCCAGCTCACCGGCAGCGGGAGCTTACAATGAGCAGTTCTTC
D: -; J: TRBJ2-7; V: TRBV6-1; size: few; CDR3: CASGAGRSYEQYF; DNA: TGTGCCAGCGGGGCGGGACGGTCCTACGAGCAGTACTTC
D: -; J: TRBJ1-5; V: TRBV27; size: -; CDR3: CASSPRHETGNQPQHF; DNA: TGTGCCAGCAGTCCCCGACATGAAACGGGGAATCAGCCCCAGCATTTT
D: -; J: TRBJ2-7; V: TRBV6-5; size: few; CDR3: CASSYSRSGGTYEQYF; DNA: TGTGCCAGCAGTTACTCCCGTAGCGGAGGGACCTACGAGCAGTACTTC
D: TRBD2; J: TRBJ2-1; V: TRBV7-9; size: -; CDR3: CASSFASSGRWEQFF; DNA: TGTGCCAGCAGCTTCGCGTCTAGCGGGAGGTGGGAGCAGTTCTTC
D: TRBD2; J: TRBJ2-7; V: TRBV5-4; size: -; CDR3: CASSLRLAGAYEQYF; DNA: TGTGCCAGCAGCTTGAGGCTAGCGGGAGCCTACGAGCAGTACTTC
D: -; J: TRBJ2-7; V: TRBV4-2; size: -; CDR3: CASSQGATGTYEQYF; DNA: TGTGCCAGCAGCCAAGGGGCGACAGGAACCTACGAGCAGTACTTC
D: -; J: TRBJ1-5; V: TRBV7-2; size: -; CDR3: CASSLRGGQPQHF; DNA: TGTGCCAGCAGCTTAAGGGGAGGTCAGCCCCAGCATTTT
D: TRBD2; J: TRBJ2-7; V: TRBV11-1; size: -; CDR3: CASSPKMKTSGRTHEQYF; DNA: TGTGCCAGCAGCCCGAAAATGAAAACTAGCGGGAGGACCCACGAGCAGTACTTC
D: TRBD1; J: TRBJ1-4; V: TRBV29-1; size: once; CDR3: CSVVGTGREKLFF; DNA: TGCAGCGTAGTCGGGACAGGGCGGGAAAAACTGTTTTTT
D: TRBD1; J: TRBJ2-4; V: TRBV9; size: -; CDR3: CASSPGQGGKNIQYF; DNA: TGTGCCAGCAGCCCAGGACAGGGGGGGAAAAACATTCAGTACTTC
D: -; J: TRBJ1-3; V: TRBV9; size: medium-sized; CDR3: CASSVDGRVAGNTIYF; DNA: TGTGCCAGCAGCGTAGATGGGCGGGTGGCTGGAAACACCATATATTTT
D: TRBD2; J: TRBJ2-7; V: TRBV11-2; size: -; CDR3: CASSFFVGGEQYF; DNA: TGTGCCAGCAGCTTTTTTGTGGGGGGGGAGCAGTACTTC
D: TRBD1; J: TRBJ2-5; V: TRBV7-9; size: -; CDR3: CASSPRDREETQYF; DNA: TGTGCCAGCAGCCCGCGGGACAGGGAAGAGACCCAGTACTTC
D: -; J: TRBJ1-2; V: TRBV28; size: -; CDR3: CASSGDRNYGYTF; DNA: TGTGCCAGCAGTGGTGACAGGAACTATGGCTACACCTTC
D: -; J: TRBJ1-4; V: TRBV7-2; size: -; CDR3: CASSLNLNEKLFF; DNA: TGTGCCAGCAGCTTAAATCTGAATGAAAAACTGTTTTTT
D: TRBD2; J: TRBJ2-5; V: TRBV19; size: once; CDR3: CASKLAGSGTQETQYF; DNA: TGTGCCAGTAAGCTAGCGGGATCGGGGACCCAAGAGACCCAGTACTTC
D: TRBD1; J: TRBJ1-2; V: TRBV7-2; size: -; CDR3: CASSLSRQGGGYTF; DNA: TGTGCCAGCAGCTTATCTCGACAGGGGGGTGGCTACACCTTC
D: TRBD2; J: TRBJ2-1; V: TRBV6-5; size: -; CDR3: CASSYTGRAVYEQFF; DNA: TGTGCCAGCAGTTACACCGGGAGGGCAGTCTATGAGCAGTTCTTC
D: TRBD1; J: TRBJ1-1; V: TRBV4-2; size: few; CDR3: CASRNVDRGGNTEAFF; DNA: TGTGCCAGCAGAAATGTAGACAGGGGAGGTAACACTGAAGCTTTCTTT
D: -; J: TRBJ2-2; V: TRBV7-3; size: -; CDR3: CASSAAGGELFF; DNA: TGTGCCAGCAGCGCAGCGGGCGGGGAGCTGTTTTTT
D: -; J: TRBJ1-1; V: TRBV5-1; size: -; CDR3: CASSPRGMNTEAFF; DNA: TGCGCCAGCAGTCCAAGGGGCATGAACACTGAAGCTTTCTTT
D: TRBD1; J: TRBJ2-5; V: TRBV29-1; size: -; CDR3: CSVEGGRETQYF; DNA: TGCAGCGTAGAAGGGGGCCGGGAGACCCAGTACTTC
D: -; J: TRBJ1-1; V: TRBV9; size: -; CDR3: CASSVGSVGAEAFF; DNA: TGTGCCAGCAGCGTAGGGAGTGTTGGCGCTGAAGCTTTCTTT
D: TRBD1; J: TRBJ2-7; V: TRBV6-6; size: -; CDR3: CASSYSDRGYEQYF; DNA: TGTGCCAGCAGTTATTCGGACAGGGGATACGAGCAGTACTTC
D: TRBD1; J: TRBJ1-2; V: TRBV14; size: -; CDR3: CASSHVGTGKNYGYTF; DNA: TGTGCCAGCAGCCACGTCGGGACAGGCAAAAACTATGGCTACACCTTC
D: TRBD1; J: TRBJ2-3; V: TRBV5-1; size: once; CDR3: CASSRGQGEGDTQYF; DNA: TGCGCCAGCAGCAGGGGACAGGGGGAAGGAGATACGCAGTATTTT
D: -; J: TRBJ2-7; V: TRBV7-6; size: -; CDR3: CASSVATGRGSYEQYF; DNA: TGTGCCAGCAGCGTAGCCACAGGGCGAGGGAGCTACGAGCAGTACTTC
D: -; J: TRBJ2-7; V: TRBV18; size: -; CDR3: CASSPPNSGDGEQYF; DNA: TGTGCCAGCTCACCACCAAACAGCGGTGATGGGGAGCAGTACTTC